Listed below are T cell receptor beta chains from one sample, sequenced in a study of cytomegalovirus exposure and HLA in healthy donors. Profiling relied on immunoSEQ multiplex PCR, and the TCRdb table lists in-frame clones only, not all of them. Its table records tens of thousands of clones. Sequences were obtained from PBMCs. The receptors were sampled from a woman in her 30s in good health and CMV-seropositive. Each CDR3 is given with its conserved first and last residue. D genes are given only for firm matches.

v_call	j_call	d_call	cdr3_aa	cdr3_nt
TRBV6-6	TRBJ2-2	TRBD1	CASGFRTGGSIGELFF	TGTGCCAGTGGTTTTCGGACAGGGGGCTCGATCGGGGAGCTGTTTTTT
TRBV28	TRBJ1-1	TRBD1	CASSYKSGGLNTEAFF	TGTGCCAGCAGCTATAAATCAGGGGGGTTAAACACTGAAGCTTTCTTT
TRBV14	TRBJ2-7	.	CASSGGNYEQYF	TGTGCCAGCAGCGGGGGGAACTACGAGCAGTACTTC
TRBV10-1	TRBJ2-7	TRBD1	CASQGQSSYEQYF	TGCGCCAGCCAGGGACAGAGCTCCTACGAGCAGTACTTC
TRBV5-1	TRBJ2-7	.	CASSYSFYSGSSYEQYF	TGCGCCAGCAGCTATTCCTTCTATTCGGGTTCTTCCTACGAGCAGTACTTC
TRBV5-1	TRBJ1-1	.	CASSLETNTEAFF	TGCGCCAGCAGCTTGGAAACAAACACTGAAGCTTTCTTT
TRBV15	TRBJ2-2	TRBD1	CATSRITGVTGELFF	TGTGCCACCAGCAGGATTACAGGGGTGACCGGGGAGCTGTTTTTT
TRBV11-2	TRBJ1-3	TRBD1	CASSSRTGAGNTIYF	TGTGCCAGCAGCTCCCGGACAGGGGCAGGAAACACCATATATTTT
TRBV28	TRBJ1-5	.	CASRYRVNQPQHF	TGTGCCAGCAGGTACAGGGTCAATCAGCCCCAGCATTTT
TRBV9	TRBJ1-2	.	CASSVVINYGYTF	TGTGCCAGCAGCGTAGTTATAAACTATGGCTACACCTTC
TRBV2	TRBJ2-7	TRBD1	CASRIRDRGSEQYF	TGTGCCAGCAGGATCCGGGACAGGGGATCCGAGCAGTACTTC
TRBV11-3	TRBJ1-1	.	CASTRGGYSEAFF	TGTGCCAGCACCCGTGGGGGGTACTCTGAAGCTTTCTTT
TRBV5-1	TRBJ2-5	TRBD1	CASSSGTGALETQYF	TGCGCCAGCAGCTCGGGGACAGGGGCGTTGGAGACCCAGTACTTC
TRBV4-1	TRBJ1-6	.	CASSQDFPGRGTPLHF	TGCGCCAGCAGCCAAGATTTTCCAGGGCGCGGCACACCCCTCCACTTT
TRBV23-1	TRBJ2-3	.	CASSQSMATDTQYF	TGCGCCAGCAGTCAATCTATGGCTACAGATACGCAGTATTTT
TRBV29-1	TRBJ2-7	.	CSVEVQDYEQYF	TGCAGCGTTGAAGTACAAGACTACGAGCAGTACTTC
TRBV6-6	TRBJ1-1	.	CASTINTEAFF	TGTGCCAGCACTATAAACACTGAAGCTTTCTTT
TRBV6-1	TRBJ1-5	.	CASSEFSGTSNQPQHF	TGTGCCAGCAGTGAATTCAGTGGGACAAGCAATCAGCCCCAGCATTTT
TRBV6-6	TRBJ2-4	.	CASSASGTAKNIQYF	TGTGCCAGCAGTGCTAGTGGAACGGCCAAAAACATTCAGTACTTC
TRBV4-1	TRBJ2-7	TRBD1	CASSQDEDRGYEQYF	TGCGCCAGCAGCCAAGATGAGGACAGGGGCTACGAGCAGTACTTC
TRBV19	TRBJ1-4	.	CASSGDRGEKLFF	TGTGCCAGTAGTGGAGACAGAGGCGAAAAACTGTTTTTT
TRBV7-9	TRBJ2-7	.	CASSLGQGTYEQYF	TGTGCCAGCAGCTTAGGCCAGGGGACCTACGAGCAGTACTTC
TRBV6-1	TRBJ2-1	.	CASSEVATSRNEQFF	TGTGCCAGCAGTGAAGTAGCCACTAGCCGCAATGAGCAGTTCTTC
TRBV10-3	TRBJ2-2	.	CAISGGTNTGELFF	TGTGCCATCAGTGGAGGGACGAACACCGGGGAGCTGTTTTTT
TRBV11-2	TRBJ1-2	.	CASSPLREPSYGYTF	TGTGCCAGCAGCCCCCTCAGGGAACCTAGCTATGGCTACACCTTC
TRBV6-6	TRBJ2-2	TRBD1	CASSRDRGISGELFF	TGTGCCAGCAGTAGGGACAGGGGGATCTCCGGGGAGCTGTTTTTT
TRBV12-5	TRBJ1-1	.	CASGSPPVTEAFF	TGTGCTAGTGGTAGCCCCCCCGTTACTGAAGCTTTCTTT
TRBV19	TRBJ1-1	.	CASSMAPSAENTEAFF	TGTGCCAGTAGTATGGCCCCTTCAGCGGAGAACACTGAAGCTTTCTTT
TRBV5-6	TRBJ2-7	TRBD1	CASQQGQKSSYEQYF	TGTGCCAGTCAACAGGGACAGAAGAGCTCCTACGAGCAGTACTTC
TRBV2	TRBJ2-2	TRBD2	CASRGTSGEYTGELFF	TGTGCCAGCAGGGGGACTAGCGGGGAGTACACCGGGGAGCTGTTTTTT
TRBV30	TRBJ1-4	.	CAWGPGLLNEKLFF	TGTGCCTGGGGGCCGGGACTGCTCAATGAAAAACTGTTTTTT
TRBV15	TRBJ1-5	.	CATSELGGSSQHF	TGTGCCACCAGCGAGCTAGGGGGTTCGTCCCAGCATTTT
TRBV5-8	TRBJ2-2	.	CASSKIRGNTGELFF	TGTGCCAGCAGTAAAATCAGGGGCAACACCGGGGAGCTGTTTTTT